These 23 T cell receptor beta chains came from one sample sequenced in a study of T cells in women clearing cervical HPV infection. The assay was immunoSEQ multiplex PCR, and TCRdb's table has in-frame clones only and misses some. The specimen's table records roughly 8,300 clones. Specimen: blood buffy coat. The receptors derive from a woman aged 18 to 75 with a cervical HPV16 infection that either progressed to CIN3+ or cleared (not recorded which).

The part of the CDR3 DNA that was read is TGTGCCAGCAGTTACTTGGGGGCTCGGGGC. Translating gives CASSYLGARG. The entire CDR3 reads CASSYLGARGYTF. The chain combines TRBV6-2 or TRBV6-3 with TRBJ1-2, with D maybe TRBD1 (6 bases). Read coverage stops 3 residues before the CDR3 terminus; the germline J gene supplies the remainder. The CDR3 consists of 13 residues. CDR1 and CDR2 from the germline V gene are MNHEY and SVGEGT.

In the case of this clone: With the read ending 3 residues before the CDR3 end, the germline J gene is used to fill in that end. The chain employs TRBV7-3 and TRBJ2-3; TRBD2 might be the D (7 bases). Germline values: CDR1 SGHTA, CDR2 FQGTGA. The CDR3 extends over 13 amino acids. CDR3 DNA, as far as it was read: TGTGCCAGCAGCTTTACAGGGAGGGAGACG. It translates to CASSFTGRET. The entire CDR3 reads CASSFTGRETQYF.

The part of the CDR3 DNA that was read is TGCAGCGTTGAACCCTACAGGACAGTCGAACGCTATGGC. Residues: CSVEPYRTVERYG. In full, the CDR3 is CSVEPYRTVERYGYTF. The V and J genes are TRBV29-1 and TRBJ1-2, with D maybe TRBD1 (6 bases). The CDR3 end is not reached by the read, which stops 3 residues before it; the germline J gene fills it in. Germline CDR1 reads SQVTM; CDR2 reads ANQGSEA. The CDR3 runs 16 residues. V was pared by 2 bases and J by 4 bases, with 20 bases between.

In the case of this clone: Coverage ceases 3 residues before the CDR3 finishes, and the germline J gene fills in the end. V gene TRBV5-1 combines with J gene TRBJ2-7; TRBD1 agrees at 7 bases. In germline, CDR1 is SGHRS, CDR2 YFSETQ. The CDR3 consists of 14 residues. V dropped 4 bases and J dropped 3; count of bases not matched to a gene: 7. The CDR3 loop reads CASSHRTGFYEQYF. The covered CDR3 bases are TGCGCCAGCAGCCATCGGACAGGATTCTACGAG.

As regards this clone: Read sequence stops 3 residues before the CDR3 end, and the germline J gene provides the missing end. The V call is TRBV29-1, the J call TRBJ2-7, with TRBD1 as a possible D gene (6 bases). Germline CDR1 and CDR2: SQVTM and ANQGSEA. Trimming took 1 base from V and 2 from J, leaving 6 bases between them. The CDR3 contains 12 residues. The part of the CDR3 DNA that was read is TGCAGCGTTGAAGCAGGGGCCTACGAG. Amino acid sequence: CSVEAGAYE. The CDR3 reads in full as CSVEAGAYEQYF.

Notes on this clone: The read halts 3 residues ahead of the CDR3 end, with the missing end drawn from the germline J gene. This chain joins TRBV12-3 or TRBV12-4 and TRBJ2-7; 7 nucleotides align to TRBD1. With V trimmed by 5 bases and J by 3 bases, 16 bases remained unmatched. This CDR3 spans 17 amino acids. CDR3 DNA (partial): TGTGCCAGCAGTCGATTGGGACACGGGACAGTTAGCTACGAG. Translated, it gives CASSRLGHGTVSYE. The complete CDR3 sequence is CASSRLGHGTVSYEQYF.

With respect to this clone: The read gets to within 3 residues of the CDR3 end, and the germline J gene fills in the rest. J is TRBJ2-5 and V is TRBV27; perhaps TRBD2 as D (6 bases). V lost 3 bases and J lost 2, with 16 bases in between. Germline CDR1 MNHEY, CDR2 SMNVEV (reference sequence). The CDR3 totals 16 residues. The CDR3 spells CASSFSKRRVQETQYF. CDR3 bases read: TGTGCCAGCAGTTTTAGTAAGCGGAGGGTACAAGAGACC.

CDR3 DNA, as far as it was read: TGCAGTGCCCTACAGGGATCCCGACATGGCAATTCACCC. Translation: CSALQGSRHGNSP. The CDR3 in its entirety is CSALQGSRHGNSPLHF. The chain joins TRBV20-1 to TRBJ1-6; D may be TRBD1 (6 bases). The missing CDR3 end, 3 residues past where the read stops, is filled in from the germline J gene. CDR1 is DFQATT and CDR2 is SNEGSKA in the germline V gene (reference sequence). The length of the CDR3 is 16 residues. Trimming left V 6 bases short and J 7 bases short, with 22 bases between.

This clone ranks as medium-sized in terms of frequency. CDR3 amino acids: CASSDRQGSTGELFF. The CDR3 DNA, read in part, is TGCGCCAGCAGCGACCGACAGGGTTCCACCGGGGAG. The V and J genes are TRBV4-1 and TRBJ2-2, with 7 bases identical to TRBD1. The CDR3 extends 3 residues past the end of the read, so its final part is completed from the germline J gene. Germline-derived CDR1 and CDR2 are MGHRA and YSYEKL. V trimming: 5 bases; J trimming: 4 bases; junction bases outside the gene matches: 7. CDR3 length equals 15 residues.

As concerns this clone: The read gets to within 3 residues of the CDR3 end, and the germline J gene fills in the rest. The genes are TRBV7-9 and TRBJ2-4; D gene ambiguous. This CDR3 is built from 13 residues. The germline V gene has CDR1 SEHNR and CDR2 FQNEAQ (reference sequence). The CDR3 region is CASSLSTNYGQYF. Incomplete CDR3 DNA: TGTGCCAGCAGCTTATCGACCAACTATGGT.

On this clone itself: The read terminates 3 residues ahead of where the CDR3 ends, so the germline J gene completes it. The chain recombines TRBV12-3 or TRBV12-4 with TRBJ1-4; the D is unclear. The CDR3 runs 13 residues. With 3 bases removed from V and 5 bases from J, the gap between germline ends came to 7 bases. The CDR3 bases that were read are TGTGCCAGCAGTTTTCAGAAGAATGAAAAA. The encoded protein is CASSFQKNEK. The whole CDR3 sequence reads CASSFQKNEKLFF.

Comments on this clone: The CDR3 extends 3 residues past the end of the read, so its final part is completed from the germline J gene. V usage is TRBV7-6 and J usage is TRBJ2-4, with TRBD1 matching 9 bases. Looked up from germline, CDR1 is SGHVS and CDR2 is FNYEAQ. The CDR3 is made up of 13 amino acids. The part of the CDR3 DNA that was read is TGTGCCAGCAGCCTCGGACAGGGGTATGGT. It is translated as CASSLGQGYG. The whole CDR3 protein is CASSLGQGYGQYF.

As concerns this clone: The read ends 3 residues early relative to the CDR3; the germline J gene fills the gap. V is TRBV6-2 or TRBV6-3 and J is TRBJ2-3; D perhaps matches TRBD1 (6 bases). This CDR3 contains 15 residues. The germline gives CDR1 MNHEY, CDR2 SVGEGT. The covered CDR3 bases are TGTGCCAGCAGTTATGCTCCAGGGGTGGGAGAGACG. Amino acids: CASSYAPGVGET. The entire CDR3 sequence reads CASSYAPGVGETQYF.

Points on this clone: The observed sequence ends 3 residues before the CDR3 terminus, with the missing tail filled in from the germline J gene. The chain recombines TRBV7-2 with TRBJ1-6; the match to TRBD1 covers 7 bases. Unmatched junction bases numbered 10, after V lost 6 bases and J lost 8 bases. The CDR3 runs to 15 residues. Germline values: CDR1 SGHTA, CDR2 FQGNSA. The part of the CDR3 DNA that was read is TGTGCCAGCAGGCCTACAGGGGAAAATTATTCACCC. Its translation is CASRPTGENYSP. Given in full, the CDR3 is CASRPTGENYSPLHF.

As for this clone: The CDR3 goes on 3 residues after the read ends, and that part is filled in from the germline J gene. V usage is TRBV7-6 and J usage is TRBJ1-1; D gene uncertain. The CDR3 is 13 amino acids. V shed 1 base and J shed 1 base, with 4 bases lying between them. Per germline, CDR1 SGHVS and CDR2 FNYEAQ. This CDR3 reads CASSLGENTEAFF. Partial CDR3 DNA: TGTGCCAGCAGCTTAGGCGAGAACACTGAA.

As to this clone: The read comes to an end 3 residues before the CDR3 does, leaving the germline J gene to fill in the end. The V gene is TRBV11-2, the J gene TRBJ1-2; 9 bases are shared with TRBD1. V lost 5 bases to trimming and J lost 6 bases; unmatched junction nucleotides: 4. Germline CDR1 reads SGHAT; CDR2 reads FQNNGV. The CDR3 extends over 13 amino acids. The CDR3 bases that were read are TGTGCCAGCAGCCCCGACAGGGGGGATGGC. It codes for CASSPDRGDG. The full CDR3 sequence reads CASSPDRGDGYTF.

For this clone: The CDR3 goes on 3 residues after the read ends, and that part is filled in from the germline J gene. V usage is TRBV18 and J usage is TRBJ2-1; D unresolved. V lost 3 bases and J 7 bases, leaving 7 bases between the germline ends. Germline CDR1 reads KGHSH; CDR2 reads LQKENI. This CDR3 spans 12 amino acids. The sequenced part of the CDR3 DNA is TGTGCCAGCTCACCGATAGGGAATGAG. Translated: CASSPIGNE. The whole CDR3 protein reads CASSPIGNEQFF.

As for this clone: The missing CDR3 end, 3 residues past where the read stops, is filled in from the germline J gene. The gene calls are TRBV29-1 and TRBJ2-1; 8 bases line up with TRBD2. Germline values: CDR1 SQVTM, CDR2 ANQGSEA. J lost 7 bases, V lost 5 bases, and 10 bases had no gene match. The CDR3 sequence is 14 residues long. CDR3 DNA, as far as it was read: TGCAGCGTTCTCGGGGGGGCCGGGTGGAATGAG. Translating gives CSVLGGAGWNE. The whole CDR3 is CSVLGGAGWNEQFF.

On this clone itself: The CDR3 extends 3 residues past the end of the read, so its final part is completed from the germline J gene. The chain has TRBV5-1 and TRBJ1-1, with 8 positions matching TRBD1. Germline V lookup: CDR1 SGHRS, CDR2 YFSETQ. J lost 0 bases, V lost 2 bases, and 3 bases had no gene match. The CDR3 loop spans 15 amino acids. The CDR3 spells CASSFGTGMNTEAFF. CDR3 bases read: TGCGCCAGCAGCTTCGGGACAGGAATGAACACTGAA. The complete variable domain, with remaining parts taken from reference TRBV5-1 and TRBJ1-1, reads KAGVTQTPRYLIKTRGQQVTLSCSPISGHRSVSWYQQTPGQGLQFLFEYFSETQRNKGNFPGRFSGRQFSNSRSEMNVSTLELGDSALYLCASSFGTGMNTEAFFGQGTRLTVV.

CDR3 protein: CASSGRGQGIYTF. Partial CDR3 DNA: TGTGCCAGCAGTGGCCGGGGACAGGGGATC. The chain has TRBV2 and TRBJ1-2; the match to TRBD1 covers 10 bases. The observed sequence ends 3 residues before the CDR3 terminus, with the missing tail filled in from the germline J gene. The V gene's germline CDR1 is SNHLY and CDR2 FYNNEI. The CDR3 is 13 amino acids.

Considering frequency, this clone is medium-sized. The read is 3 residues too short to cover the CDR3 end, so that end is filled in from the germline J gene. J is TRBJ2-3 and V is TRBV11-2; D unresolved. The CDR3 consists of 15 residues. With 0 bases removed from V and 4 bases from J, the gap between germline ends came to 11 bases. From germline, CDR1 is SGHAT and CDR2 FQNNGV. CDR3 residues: CASSLDIVSPDTQYF. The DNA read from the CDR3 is TGTGCCAGCAGCTTAGATATTGTCTCCCCAGATACG.

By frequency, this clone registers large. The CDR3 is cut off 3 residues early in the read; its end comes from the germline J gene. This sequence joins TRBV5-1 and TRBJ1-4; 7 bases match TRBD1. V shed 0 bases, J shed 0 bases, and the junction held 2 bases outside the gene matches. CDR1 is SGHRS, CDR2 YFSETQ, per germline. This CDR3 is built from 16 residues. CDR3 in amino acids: CASSLDGQATNEKLFF. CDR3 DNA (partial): TGCGCCAGCAGCTTGGATGGACAGGCAACTAATGAAAAA.

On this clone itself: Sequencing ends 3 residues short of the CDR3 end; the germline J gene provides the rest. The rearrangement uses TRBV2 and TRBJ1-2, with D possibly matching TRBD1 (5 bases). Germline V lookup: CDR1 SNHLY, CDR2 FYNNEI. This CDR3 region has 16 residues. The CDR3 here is CASSFTSGTRDDTYTF. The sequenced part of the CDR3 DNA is TGTGCCAGCAGTTTTACCTCCGGGACTAGAGATGATACC.